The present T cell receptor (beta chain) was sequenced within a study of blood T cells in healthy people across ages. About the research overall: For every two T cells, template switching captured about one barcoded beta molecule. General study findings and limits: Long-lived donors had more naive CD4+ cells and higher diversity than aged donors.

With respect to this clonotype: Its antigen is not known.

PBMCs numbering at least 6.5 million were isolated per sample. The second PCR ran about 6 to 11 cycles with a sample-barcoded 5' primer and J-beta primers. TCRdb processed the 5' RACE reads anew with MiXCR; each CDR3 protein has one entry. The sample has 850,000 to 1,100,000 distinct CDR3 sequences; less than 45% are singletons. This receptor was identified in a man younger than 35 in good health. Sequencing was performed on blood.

CDR3 sequence (DNA): TGTGCCAGCAGTTACGGCGGGACTCCTCTACGAGAGCAGTTCTTC. Translating gives CASSYGGTPLREQFF. The chain employs TRBV6-2 or TRBV6-3 and TRBJ2-1; D may be TRBD2 (6 bases). The germline V gene encodes CDR1 MNHEY and CDR2 SVGEGT. This CDR3 spans 15 amino acids. Trimming took 2 bases from V and 10 from J, leaving 18 bases between them.